This TCR beta chain was recorded in a study of blood T cells in healthy people across ages. Those donating, healthy Caucasian individuals from Russia, were aged roughly 6 to 100. The authors isolated at least 7 million PBMCs per sample. A J-beta primer mix and a sample-barcoded 5' primer were used in a second PCR of roughly 6 to 11 cycles. TCRdb reprocessed the 5' RACE reads with MiXCR, giving one entry per CDR3 protein. The table includes fewer than 1,200,000 distinct CDR3 sequences, around 25% detected once. The CDR3 runs to 14 residues. The J segment lost 3 bases and the V segment lost 0 bases, leaving 3 bases of the junction unmatched. The germline gives CDR1 SGDLS, CDR2 YYNGEE. The same data also contributed to another study, on T cells of mothers and their children. This second study notes: All extracted RNA went into cDNA synthesis, about 1.6 ug per 15 ul.

This receptor was obtained from a girl aged 2 to 10 in good health. Sequencing used blood. The rearrangement joins TRBV9 to TRBJ2-7; 7 bases are a match to TRBD1. The CDR3 spells CASSVDAGGYEQYF. The CDR3, as DNA: TGTGCCAGCAGCGTAGACGCAGGGGGCTACGAGCAGTACTTC.